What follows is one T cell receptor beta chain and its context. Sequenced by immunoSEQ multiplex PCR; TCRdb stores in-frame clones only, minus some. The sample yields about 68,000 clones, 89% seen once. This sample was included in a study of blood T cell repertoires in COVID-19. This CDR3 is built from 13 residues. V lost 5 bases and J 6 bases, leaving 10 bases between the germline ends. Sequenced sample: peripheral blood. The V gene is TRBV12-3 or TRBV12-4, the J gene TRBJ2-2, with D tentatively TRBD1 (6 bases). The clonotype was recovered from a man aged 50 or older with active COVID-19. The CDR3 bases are TGTGCCAGCAGTACACAGGGTTCCGGGGAGCTGTTTTTT. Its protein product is CASSTQGSGELFF.